Detailed here is one T cell receptor beta chain. These data belong to a study of control samples from healthy donors and cancer patients. The protocol was immunoSEQ multiplex PCR, while the TCRdb copy is restricted to in-frame clones and leaves out a portion. The sample yields 50,000 or so clones, roughly 92% seen once. Trimming removed 1 base from V and 1 base from J, with 7 bases in between. Germline CDR1 is LGHDT and CDR2 is YNNKEL (reference sequence). The CDR3 is 14 amino acids. This receptor was taken from a woman aged 50 to 65 with head and neck cancer. The chain carries TRBV3-1 (or the pseudogene TRBV3-2) and TRBJ1-2; D gene unclear. The sequenced sample consisted of PBMCs. Written as DNA, the CDR3 is TGTGCCAGCAGCCAAGTTAGAGGTAACTATGGCTACACCTTC. Amino acid sequence: CASSQVRGNYGYTF.